Following are 7 T cell receptor beta chains from one sample sequenced in a study of shared clonotypes between healthy human individuals (dated by TCRdb to 2020 to 2022). The receptor library was made with the immunoSEQ multiplex PCR assay. What TCRdb holds here is the immuneACCESS table cut down to in-frame rearrangements. Part of the clones is not present; checked against another copy, under half of the missing clones reflect an unresolved V gene, and the others are unexplained. For this sample the table gives hundreds of thousands of clones, of which around 73% were detected only once. Together, the top ten hold around 1.7% of the sample. Sequenced sample: memory CD4+ T cells sorted from blood. Per the publication, the cell subset or site label means: CD45RA-negative fraction. The source is a woman aged 30 to 39 in good health.

The J gene is TRBJ2-1, the V gene TRBV10-2, with 11 positions matching TRBD2. This CDR3 is 13 amino acids long. The ends lost 6 bases at V and 9 bases at J; junction bases unmatched: 4. The germline V gene encodes CDR1 WSHSY and CDR2 SAAADI. The CDR3 protein is CASRLAGVGEQFF. CDR3 nucleotide sequence: TGCGCCAGCAGACTAGCGGGAGTGGGTGAGCAGTTCTTC.

As concerns this clone: Other DNA sequences of this sample code for an identical CDR3. The V and J genes are TRBV19 and TRBJ2-5; D ambiguous. From germline, CDR1 is LNHDA and CDR2 SQIVND (reference sequence). Trimming took off 4 bases at V and 4 bases at J, with 4 bases between the two ends. This CDR3 has 11 residues. This CDR3 is CASSNRETQYF. The CDR3 bases are TGTGCCAGTAGTAATCGAGAGACCCAGTACTTC.

The chain employs TRBV19 and TRBJ2-3; D uncertain. Germline V gene sequence: CDR1 LNHDA, CDR2 SQIVND (reference sequence). CDR3 length: 14 residues. Trimming shortened V by 4 bases and J by 1 base, and 9 bases separated the two germline ends. CDR3 bases: TGTGCCAGTAGTAAGGCGGTGGGCACAGATACGCAGTATTTT. Its protein is CASSKAVGTDTQYF.

V and J are TRBV6-5 and TRBJ2-1; the D is unclear. With 5 bases removed from V and 9 bases from J, the gap between germline ends came to 14 bases. Germline CDR1 reads MNHEY; CDR2 reads SVGAGI. This CDR3 has 13 amino acids. The DNA for the CDR3 is TGTGCCAGCAGTCCCGCTCACCATGGTGAGCAGTTCTTC. Translating it yields CASSPAHHGEQFF.

The chain recombines TRBV28 with TRBJ1-1; possible D gene TRBD1, 5 bases. V lost 7 bases to trimming and J lost 3 bases, with 18 bases between them. The CDR3 consists of 15 residues. Germline V gives CDR1 MDHEN, CDR2 SYDVKM. Here the CDR3 DNA reads TGTGCCAGCACCGGGGCCGCGATGTCGTACACTGAAGCTTTCTTT. This codes for CASTGAAMSYTEAFF.

This clone was seen a handful of times. The rearrangement uses TRBV11-2 and TRBJ2-1; D is undetermined. Trimming stripped 6 bases from V and 10 bases from J, with 13 bases between. The CDR3 spans 12 residues. Germline values: CDR1 SGHAT, CDR2 FQNNGV. The CDR3: CASSWSIGEQFF. As DNA, the CDR3 is TGTGCCAGCAGTTGGTCGATAGGGGAGCAGTTCTTC.

This clone was recorded only once. The V and J genes are TRBV28 and TRBJ2-2, with 14 bases aligning to TRBD2. The V gene end was trimmed by 5 bases and the J gene end by 5 bases; junction bases not matched to a gene: 13. There are 19 residues in the CDR3. Germline CDR1 is MDHEN and CDR2 is SYDVKM. The chain's CDR3 is CASSLGTSGSLGFTGELFF. The CDR3 DNA reads TGTGCCAGCAGTCTAGGGACTAGCGGGAGTTTGGGGTTTACCGGGGAGCTGTTTTTT.